This paragraph covers one T cell receptor beta chain sequence. The antigen this receptor binds is unknown. Per-nucleotide qualities are absent, and no much larger clonotype sits a single base away. The germline V gene (reference sequence) gives CDR1 as SEHNR and CDR2 as FQNEAQ. The cysteine opens and the phenylalanine closes a CDR3 of 15 amino acids. Just the 45-base CDR3 DNA is kept, in frame starting at base 1. V is trimmed back by 5 bases and J by 8 bases, and the junction contains 9 bases that no gene match accounts for. To sequence the TCRbeta CDR3 region, genomic DNA was isolated from the sorted cells. The immunoSEQ Assay was used for sequencing of TCRbeta CDR3 regions. TCRdb re-hosts the immuneACCESS table, in-frame sequences only. Its copies lack some clones; in the studies checked, an unresolved V gene accounts for under half of them, and the cause for the rest is not known. The sample yields about 33,000 clones; approximately 90% were counted once. 0.8% to 1% of the sample lies in the top ten.

Patients with a history of autoimmune disease or receiving systemic immunosuppression were excluded from the trial. Peripheral blood for TCR sequencing was collected from all dose cohorts at baseline, on cycle 4 day 1, and on cycle 7 day 1. Samples came from an open-label, multicenter, first-in-human phase I dose-escalation trial of ivuxolimab. The trial enrolled adults with locally advanced or metastatic head and neck squamous cell, hepatocellular, melanoma or renal cell carcinoma. Before TCR sequencing, CD4+ and CD8+ T cells were separately sorted from peripheral blood. The entry originates in a study of OX40 agonist ivuxolimab in advanced cancers. Notes on the research overall: Ivuxolimab was an agonistic, fully human IgG2 monoclonal antibody directed against OX40 (CD134), a costimulatory receptor. The point of sequencing TCRbeta in the periphery was to test whether ivuxolimab changed TCR sequence diversity and drove clonal T-cell expansion. Of the roughly 53 patients in dose escalation, about 20 had hepatocellular carcinoma, approximately 15 had melanoma, 9 had renal cell carcinoma and 9 had head and neck cancer. Intravenous ivuxolimab was administered to patients every 2 weeks at six dose levels: 0.01, 0.1, 0.3, 1.5, 3 and 10 mg/kg. In the dose-escalation cohort, approximately 82% of patients were male, and the mean age was 60 years with a range of roughly 23 to 79. Partial responses were achieved by three dose-escalation patients, of whom one had hepatocellular carcinoma and two had cutaneous melanoma. Prior anti-PD-1, anti-PD-L1 or anti-CTLA-4 therapy was permitted, and roughly two fifths of dose-escalation patients had received checkpoint inhibitors. The monotherapy dose-escalation portion (N of about 57 patients) of the phase I ivuxolimab trial is reported in the paper.

Broad study findings and their caveats: Low levels of normalized T-cell clonal expansion were also shown by some nonresponding patients. At doses from 0.1 to 3.0 mg/kg, clonal expansion was seen in both CD4+ and CD8+ blood T cells between baseline and week 6. Which antigens the clonally expanded peripheral T cells were specific for was not determined. After ivuxolimab, more expanded clones were found on average in CD8+ T cells than in CD4+ T cells. In the 0.1-3.0 mg/kg groups, partial responders had among the lowest normalized peripheral clonal expansion, particularly in CD8+ T cells.

The input for sequencing was CD4+ or CD8+ T cells sorted from blood, taken in a trial of the OX40 agonist ivuxolimab. The TCR sequence derives from an adult with an advanced solid tumor such as melanoma, head and neck, liver or kidney cancer. The sequence is built from TRBV7-9 and TRBJ1-4, with 9 central nucleotides matching TRBD1. The nucleotide sequence reads as follows: TGTGCCAGCAGCATTGGACAGGGGATGTTGGAAAAACTGTTTTTT. It translates to CASSIGQGMLEKLFF.